The sequence of this T cell receptor beta chain was determined in a study of blood T cell repertoires in COVID-19. Original handling: Estimation of nucleated cell counts was performed using reference gene primer amplification. Produced via immunoSEQ multiplex PCR; TCRdb's table is partial and in-frame only. V and J calls plus clone size are reproduced from that table; the DNA served to infer D and trimming. The sample records approximately 210,000 clones, almost 85% being singletons. Trimming removed 5 bases from V and 5 bases from J; junction bases left unmatched: 7. The length of the CDR3 is 15 residues. Germline CDR1 reads MDHEN; CDR2 reads SYDVKM.

The clonotype originates from a woman in her fifties or sixties with active or convalescent COVID-19. The J gene is TRBJ2-7, the V gene TRBV28; TRBD2 aligns across 12 bases. The sequenced sample was peripheral blood. The CDR3 bases are TGTGCCAGCAGTACTCTAGCGGGAGGGCGAGACGAGCAGTACTTC. Protein product: CASSTLAGGRDEQYF.